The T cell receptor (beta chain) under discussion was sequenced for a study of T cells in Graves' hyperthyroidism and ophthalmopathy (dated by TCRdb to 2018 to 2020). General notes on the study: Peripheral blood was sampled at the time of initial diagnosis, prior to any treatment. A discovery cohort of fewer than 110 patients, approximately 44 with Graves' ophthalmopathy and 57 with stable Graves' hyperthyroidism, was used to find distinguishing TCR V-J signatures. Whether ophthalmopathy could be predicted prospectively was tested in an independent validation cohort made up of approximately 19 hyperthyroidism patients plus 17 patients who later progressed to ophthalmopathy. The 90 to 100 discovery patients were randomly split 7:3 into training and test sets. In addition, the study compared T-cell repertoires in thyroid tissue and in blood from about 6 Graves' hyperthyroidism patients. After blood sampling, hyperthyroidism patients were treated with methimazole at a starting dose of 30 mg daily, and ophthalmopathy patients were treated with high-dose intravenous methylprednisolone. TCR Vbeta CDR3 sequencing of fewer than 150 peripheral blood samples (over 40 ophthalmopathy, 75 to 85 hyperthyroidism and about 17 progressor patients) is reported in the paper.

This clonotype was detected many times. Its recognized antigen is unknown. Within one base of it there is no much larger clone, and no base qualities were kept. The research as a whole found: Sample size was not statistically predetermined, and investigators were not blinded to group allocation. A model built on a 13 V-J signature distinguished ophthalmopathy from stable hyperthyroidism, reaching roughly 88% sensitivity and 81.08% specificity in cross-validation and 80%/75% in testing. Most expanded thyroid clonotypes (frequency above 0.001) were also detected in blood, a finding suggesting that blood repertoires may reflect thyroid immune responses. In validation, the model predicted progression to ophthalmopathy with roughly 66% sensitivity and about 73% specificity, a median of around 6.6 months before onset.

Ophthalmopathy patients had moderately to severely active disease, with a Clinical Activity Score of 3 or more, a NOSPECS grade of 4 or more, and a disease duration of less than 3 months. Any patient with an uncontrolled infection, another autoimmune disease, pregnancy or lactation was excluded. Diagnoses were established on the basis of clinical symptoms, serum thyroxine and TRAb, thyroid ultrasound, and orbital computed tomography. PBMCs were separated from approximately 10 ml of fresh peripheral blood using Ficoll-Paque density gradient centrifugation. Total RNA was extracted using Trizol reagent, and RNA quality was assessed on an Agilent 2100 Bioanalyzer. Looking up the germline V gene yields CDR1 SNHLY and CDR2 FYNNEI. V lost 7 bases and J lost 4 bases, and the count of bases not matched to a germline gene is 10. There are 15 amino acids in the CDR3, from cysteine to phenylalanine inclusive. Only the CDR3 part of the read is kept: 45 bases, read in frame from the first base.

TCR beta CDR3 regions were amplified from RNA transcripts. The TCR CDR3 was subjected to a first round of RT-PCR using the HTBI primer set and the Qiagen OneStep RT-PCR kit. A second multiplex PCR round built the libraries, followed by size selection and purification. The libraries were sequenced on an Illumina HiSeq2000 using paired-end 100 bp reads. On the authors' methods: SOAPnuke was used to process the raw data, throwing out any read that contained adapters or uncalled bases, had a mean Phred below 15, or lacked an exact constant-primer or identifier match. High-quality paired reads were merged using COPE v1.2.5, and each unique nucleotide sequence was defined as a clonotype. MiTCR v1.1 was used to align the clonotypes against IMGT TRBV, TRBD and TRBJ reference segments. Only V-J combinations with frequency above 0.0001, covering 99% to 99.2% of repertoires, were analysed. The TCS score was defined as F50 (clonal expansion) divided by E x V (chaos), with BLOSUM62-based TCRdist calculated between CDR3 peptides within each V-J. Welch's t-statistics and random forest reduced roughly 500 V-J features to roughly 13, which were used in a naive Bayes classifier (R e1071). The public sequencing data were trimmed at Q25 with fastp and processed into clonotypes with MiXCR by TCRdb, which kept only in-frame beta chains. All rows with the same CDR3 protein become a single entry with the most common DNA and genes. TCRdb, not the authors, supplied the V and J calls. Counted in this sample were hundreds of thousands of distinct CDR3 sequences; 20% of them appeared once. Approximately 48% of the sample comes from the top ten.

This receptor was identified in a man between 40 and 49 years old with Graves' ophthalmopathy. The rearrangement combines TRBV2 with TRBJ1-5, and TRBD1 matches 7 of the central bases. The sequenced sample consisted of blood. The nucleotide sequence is TGTGCCAGCAACCTCCCGGGACAGAGTAATCAGCCCCAGCATTTT. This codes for CASNLPGQSNQPQHF.